This TCR beta chain was observed in a study of response to subunit inactivated influenza vaccine. TCRdb re-derived calls from the RT-PCR reads in MiXCR, one entry per CDR3 protein. The sample shows about 190,000 distinct CDR3 sequences, about 15% of them seen only once. This clonotype was seen a few times. The starting material was CD8+ T cells sorted from PBMCs, obtained approximately 5 days after vaccination. The sequence came from a man aged 50 or older who received an inactivated influenza vaccine.

CDR3 coding DNA: TGCGCCAGCAGCCAAGACCCAGGCCAGAACATTCAGTACTTC. Translating it yields CASSQDPGQNIQYF. V usage is TRBV4-3 and J usage is TRBJ2-4, with D unclear. The CDR3 contains 14 residues. V was trimmed by 0 bases and J by 7 bases, leaving 10 bases between them. The germline CDR1 and CDR2 sequences are LGHNA and YSLEER.